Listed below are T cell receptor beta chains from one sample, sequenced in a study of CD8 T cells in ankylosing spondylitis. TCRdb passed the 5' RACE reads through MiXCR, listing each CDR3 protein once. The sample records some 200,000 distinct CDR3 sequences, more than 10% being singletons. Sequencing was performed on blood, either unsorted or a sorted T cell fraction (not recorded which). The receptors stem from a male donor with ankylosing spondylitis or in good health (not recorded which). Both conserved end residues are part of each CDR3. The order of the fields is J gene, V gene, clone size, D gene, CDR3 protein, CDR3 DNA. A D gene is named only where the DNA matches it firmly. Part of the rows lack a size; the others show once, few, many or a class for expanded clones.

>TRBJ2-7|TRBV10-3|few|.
CAISDGGEQYF
TGTGCCATCAGTGACGGTGGCGAGCAGTACTTC
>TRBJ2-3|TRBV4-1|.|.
CASSQERFADTQYF
TGCGCCAGCAGCCAAGAAAGGTTCGCAGATACGCAGTATTTT
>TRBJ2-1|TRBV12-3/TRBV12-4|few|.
CASSWGPKGDEQFF
TGTGCCAGCAGTTGGGGACCCAAAGGCGATGAGCAGTTCTTC
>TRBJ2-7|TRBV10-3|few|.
CAISGATVPSSYEQYF
TGTGCCATCAGTGGGGCGACAGTTCCAAGCTCCTACGAGCAGTACTTC
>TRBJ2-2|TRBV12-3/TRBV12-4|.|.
CASSRGREPNTGELFF
TGTGCCAGCAGTCGGGGGCGGGAGCCCAACACCGGGGAGCTGTTTTTT
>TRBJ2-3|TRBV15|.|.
CATSSGSTDTQYF
TGTGCCACCAGCAGCGGGAGTACAGATACGCAGTATTTT
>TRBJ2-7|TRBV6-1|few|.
CASREGLGSTYEQYF
TGTGCCAGCAGGGAGGGGCTGGGATCCACCTACGAGCAGTACTTC
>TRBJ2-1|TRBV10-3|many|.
CAISDYIPTGYSYNEQFF
TGTGCCATCAGTGATTACATCCCGACGGGATACTCCTACAATGAGCAGTTCTTC
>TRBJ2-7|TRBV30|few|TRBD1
CAWATGLNYEQYF
TGTGCCTGGGCGACAGGGTTGAACTACGAGCAGTACTTC
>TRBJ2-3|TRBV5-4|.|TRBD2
CASSSAGGTDTQYF
TGTGCCAGCAGCTCGGCGGGGGGAACCGATACGCAGTATTTT
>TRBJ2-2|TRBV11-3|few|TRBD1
CASSGGNTGELFF
TGTGCCAGCTCAGGGGGGAACACCGGGGAGCTGTTTTTT
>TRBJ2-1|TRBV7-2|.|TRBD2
CASREGLLYNEQFF
TGTGCCAGCAGAGAGGGACTACTCTACAATGAGCAGTTCTTC
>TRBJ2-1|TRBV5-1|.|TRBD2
CASSFSLAGLRVEQFF
TGCGCCAGCAGCTTTTCACTAGCGGGCCTCCGGGTGGAGCAGTTCTTC
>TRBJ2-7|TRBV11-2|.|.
CASSLGLGMHEQYF
TGTGCCAGCAGCTTAGGACTCGGGATGCACGAGCAGTACTTC